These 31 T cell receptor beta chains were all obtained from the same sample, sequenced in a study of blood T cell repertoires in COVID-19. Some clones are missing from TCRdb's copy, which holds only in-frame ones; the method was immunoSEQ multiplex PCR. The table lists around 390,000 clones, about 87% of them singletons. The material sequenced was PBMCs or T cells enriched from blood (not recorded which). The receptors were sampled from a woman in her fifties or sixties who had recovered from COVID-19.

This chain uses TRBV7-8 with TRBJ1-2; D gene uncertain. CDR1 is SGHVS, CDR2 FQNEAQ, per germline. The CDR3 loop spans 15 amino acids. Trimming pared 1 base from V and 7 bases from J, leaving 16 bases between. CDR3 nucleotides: TGTGCCAGCAGCTTAGATTCTGGAGCTCCCCGTGGCTACACCTTC. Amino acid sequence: CASSLDSGAPRGYTF.

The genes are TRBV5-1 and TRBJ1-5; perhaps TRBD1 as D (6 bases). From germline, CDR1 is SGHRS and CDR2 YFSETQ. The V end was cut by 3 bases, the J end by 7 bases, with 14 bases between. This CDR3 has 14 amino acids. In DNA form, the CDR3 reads TGCGCCAGCAGCTGGGGACAAGGGGGACAGCCCCAGCATTTT. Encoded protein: CASSWGQGGQPQHF.

The CDR3 bases are TGTGCCAGCTCACTCCAAACCGGGACAGGGAAAGAAGCTTTCTTT. Translation: CASSLQTGTGKEAFF. The chain is built from TRBV18 and TRBJ1-1; TRBD1 matches at 9 bases. Trimming cost V 4 bases and J 8 bases; bases outside gene matches: 11. This CDR3 region has 15 residues. Germline CDR1 is KGHSH and CDR2 is LQKENI.

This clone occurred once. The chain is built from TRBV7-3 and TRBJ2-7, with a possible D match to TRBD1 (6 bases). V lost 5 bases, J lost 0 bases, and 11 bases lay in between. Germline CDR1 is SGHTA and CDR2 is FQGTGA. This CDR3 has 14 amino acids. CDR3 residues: CASSETGRSYEQYF. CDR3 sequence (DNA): TGTGCCAGCAGCGAAACAGGGCGCTCCTACGAGCAGTACTTC.

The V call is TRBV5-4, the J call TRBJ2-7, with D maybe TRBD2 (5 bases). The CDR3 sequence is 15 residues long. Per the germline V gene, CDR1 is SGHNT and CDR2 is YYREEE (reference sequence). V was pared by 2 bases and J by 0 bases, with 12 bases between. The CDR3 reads CASSFEAGASYEQYF. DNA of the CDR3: TGTGCCAGCAGCTTCGAGGCGGGCGCCTCCTACGAGCAGTACTTC.

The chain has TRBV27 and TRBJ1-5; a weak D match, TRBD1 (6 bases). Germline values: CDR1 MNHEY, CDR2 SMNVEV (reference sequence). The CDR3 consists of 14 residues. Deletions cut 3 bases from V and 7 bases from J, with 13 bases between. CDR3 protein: CASSLWGGQQPQHF. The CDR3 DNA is TGTGCCAGCAGTTTGTGGGGGGGCCAGCAGCCCCAGCATTTT.

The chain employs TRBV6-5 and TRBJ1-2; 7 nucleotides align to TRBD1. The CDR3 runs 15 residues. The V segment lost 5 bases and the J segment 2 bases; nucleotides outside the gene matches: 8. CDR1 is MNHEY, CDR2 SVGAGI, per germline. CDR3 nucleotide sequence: TGTGCCAGCAGTCGAACAGGGGCGGGGAACTATGGCTACACCTTC. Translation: CASSRTGAGNYGYTF.

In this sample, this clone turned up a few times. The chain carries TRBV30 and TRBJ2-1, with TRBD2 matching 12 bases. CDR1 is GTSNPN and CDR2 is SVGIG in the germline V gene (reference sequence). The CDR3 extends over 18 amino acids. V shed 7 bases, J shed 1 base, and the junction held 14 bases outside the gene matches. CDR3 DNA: TGTGCCTTCCACGGACTAGCGGGATCCCGGAGTTCCTACAATGAGCAGTTCTTC. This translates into CAFHGLAGSRSSYNEQFF.

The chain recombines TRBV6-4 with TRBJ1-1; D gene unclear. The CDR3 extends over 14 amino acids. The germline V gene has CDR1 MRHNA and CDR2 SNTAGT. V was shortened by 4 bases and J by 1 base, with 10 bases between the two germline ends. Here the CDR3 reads CASSAGGGNTEAFF. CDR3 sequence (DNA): TGTGCCAGCAGTGCCGGTGGCGGGAACACTGAAGCTTTCTTT.

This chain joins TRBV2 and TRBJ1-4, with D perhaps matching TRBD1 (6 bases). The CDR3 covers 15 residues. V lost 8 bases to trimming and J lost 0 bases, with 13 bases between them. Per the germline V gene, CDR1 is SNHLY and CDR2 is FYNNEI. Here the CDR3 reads CASERAGATNEKLFF. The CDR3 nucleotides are TGTGCCAGCGAAAGAGCAGGGGCAACTAATGAAAAACTGTTTTTT.

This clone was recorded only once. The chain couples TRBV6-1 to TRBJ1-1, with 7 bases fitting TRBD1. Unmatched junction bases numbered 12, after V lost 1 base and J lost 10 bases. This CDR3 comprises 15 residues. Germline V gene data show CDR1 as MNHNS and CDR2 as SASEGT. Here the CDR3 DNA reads TGTGCCAGCAGTGAAGGGTCTTACAGGGGAACGAGAGCTTTCTTT. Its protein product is CASSEGSYRGTRAFF.

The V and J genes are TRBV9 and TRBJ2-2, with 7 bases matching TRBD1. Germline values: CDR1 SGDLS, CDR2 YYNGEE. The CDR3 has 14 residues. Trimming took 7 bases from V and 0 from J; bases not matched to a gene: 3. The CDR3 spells CASGQATNTGELFF. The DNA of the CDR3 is TGTGCCAGCGGACAGGCAACGAACACCGGGGAGCTGTTTTTT.

CDR3: CASSPDRGTSGSSYEQYF. The DNA of the CDR3 is TGCGCCAGCAGTCCTGACCGAGGCACTAGCGGGAGCTCCTACGAGCAGTACTTC. This chain uses TRBV10-2 with TRBJ2-7; 11 bases align to TRBD2. The ends lost 5 bases at V and 0 bases at J; junction bases unmatched: 12. Germline CDR1 and CDR2: WSHSY and SAAADI. There are 18 residues in the CDR3.

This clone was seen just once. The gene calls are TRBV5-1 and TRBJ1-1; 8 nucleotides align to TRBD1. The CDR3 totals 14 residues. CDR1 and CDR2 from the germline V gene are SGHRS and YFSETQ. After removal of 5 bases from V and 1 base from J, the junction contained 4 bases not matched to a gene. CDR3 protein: CASRLGTGNTEAFF. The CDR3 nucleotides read TGCGCCAGCAGACTCGGGACAGGGAACACTGAAGCTTTCTTT.

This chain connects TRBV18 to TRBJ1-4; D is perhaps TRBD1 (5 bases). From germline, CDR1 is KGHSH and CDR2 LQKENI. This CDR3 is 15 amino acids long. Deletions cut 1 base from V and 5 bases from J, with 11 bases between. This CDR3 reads CASSPRGAENEKLFF. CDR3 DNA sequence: TGTGCCAGCTCACCACGGGGCGCAGAGAATGAAAAACTGTTTTTT.

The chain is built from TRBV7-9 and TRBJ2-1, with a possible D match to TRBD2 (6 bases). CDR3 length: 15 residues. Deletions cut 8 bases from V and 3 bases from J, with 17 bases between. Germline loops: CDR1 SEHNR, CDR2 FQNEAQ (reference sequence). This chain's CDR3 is CASLSPGGIYNEQFF. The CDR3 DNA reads TGTGCCAGCCTATCCCCCGGCGGGATCTACAATGAGCAGTTCTTC. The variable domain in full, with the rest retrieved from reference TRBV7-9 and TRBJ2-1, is DTGVSQNPRHKITKRGQNVTFRCDPISEHNRLYWYRQTLGQGPEFLTYFQNEAQLEKSRLLSDRFSAERPKGSFSTLEIQRTEQGDSAMYLCASLSPGGIYNEQFFGPGTRLTVL.

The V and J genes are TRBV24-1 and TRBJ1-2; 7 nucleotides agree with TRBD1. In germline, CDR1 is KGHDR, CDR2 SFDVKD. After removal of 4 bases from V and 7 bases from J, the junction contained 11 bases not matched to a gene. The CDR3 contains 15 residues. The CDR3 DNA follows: TGTGCCACCAGTGACTCGCGTGGGACAGATGGTGGCTACACCTTC. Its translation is CATSDSRGTDGGYTF.

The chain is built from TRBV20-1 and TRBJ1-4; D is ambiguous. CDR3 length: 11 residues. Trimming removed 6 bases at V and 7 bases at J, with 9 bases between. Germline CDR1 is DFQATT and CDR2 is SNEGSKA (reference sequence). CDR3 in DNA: TGCAGTGCCCCGAGCGGTGAAAAACTGTTTTTT. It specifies CSAPSGEKLFF.

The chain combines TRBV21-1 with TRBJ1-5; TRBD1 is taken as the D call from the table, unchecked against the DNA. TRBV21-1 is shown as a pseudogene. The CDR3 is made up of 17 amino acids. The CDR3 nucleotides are TGTGCCAGCAGCAAAAACAGGGGCGACTTTAGCAATCAGCCCCAGCATTTT. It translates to CASSKNRGDFSNQPQHF.

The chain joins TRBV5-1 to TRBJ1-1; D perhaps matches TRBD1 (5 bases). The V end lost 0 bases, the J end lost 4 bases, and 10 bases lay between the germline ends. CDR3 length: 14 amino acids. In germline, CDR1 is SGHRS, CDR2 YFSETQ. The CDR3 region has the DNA TGCGCCAGCAGCTTGGAAGGGGCGCGCACTGAAGCTTTCTTT. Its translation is CASSLEGARTEAFF.

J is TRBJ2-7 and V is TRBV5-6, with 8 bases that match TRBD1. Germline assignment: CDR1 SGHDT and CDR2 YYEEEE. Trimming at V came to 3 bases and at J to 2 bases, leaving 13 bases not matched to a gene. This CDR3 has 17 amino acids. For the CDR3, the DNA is TGTGCCAGCAGCTCATGGAGTTTGACAGGGGCACCCTACGAGCAGTACTTC. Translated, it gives CASSSWSLTGAPYEQYF.

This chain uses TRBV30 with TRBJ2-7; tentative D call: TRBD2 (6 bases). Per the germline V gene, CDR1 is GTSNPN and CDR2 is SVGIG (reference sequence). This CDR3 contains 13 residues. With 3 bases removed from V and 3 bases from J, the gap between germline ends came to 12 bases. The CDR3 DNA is TGTGCCTGGAGCCCGGGACTGAACTACGAGCAGTACTTC. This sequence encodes CAWSPGLNYEQYF.

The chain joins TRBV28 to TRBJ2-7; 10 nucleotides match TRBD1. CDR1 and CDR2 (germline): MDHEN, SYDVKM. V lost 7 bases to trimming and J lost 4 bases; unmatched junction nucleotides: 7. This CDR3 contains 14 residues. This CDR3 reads CASKGGQGVYEQYF. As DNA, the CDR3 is TGTGCCAGCAAGGGCGGACAGGGGGTTTACGAGCAGTACTTC.

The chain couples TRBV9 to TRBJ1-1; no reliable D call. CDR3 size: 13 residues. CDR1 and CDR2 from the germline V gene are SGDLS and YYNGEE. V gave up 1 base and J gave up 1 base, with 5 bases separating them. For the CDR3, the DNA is TGTGCCAGCAGCGTATGGCCGAACACTGAAGCTTTCTTT. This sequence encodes CASSVWPNTEAFF.

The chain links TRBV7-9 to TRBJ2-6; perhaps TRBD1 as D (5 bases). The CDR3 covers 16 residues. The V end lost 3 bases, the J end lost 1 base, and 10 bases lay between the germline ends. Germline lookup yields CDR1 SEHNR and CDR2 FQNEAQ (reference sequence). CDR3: CASSFGQGSGANVLTF. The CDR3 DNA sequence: TGTGCCAGCAGCTTTGGGCAGGGATCTGGGGCCAACGTCCTGACTTTC.

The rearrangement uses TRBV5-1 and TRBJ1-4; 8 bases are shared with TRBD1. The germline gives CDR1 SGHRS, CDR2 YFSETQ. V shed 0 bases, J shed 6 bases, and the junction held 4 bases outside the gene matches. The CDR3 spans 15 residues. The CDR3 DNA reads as TGCGCCAGCAGCTTGGATTCAGGGGGCCATGAAAAACTGTTTTTT. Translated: CASSLDSGGHEKLFF.

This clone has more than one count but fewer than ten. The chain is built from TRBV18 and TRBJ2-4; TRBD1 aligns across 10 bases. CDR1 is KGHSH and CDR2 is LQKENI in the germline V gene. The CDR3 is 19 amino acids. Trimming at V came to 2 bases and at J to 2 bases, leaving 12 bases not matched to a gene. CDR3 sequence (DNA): TGTGCCAGCTCACCAGGACAGGGGGTTCCCCGAACGCCCAAAAACATTCAGTACTTC. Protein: CASSPGQGVPRTPKNIQYF.

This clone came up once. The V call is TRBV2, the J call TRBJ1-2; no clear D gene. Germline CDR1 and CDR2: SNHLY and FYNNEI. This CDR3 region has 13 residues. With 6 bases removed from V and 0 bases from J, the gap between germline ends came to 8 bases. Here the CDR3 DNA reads TGTGCCAGCAGGAGGGAGGCTAACTATGGCTACACCTTC. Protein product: CASRREANYGYTF.

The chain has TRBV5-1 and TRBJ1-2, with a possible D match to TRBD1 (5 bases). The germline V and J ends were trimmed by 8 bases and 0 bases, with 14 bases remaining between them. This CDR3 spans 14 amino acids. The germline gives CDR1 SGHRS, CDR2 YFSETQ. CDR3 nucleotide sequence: TGCGCCAGTCAGGGTCGTCCGTCTAACTATGGCTACACCTTC. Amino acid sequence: CASQGRPSNYGYTF.

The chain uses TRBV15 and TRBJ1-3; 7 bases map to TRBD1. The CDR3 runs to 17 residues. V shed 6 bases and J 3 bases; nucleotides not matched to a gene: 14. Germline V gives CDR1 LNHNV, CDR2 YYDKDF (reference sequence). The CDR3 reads CATRSTGQGGFGNTIYF. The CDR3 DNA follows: TGTGCCACCAGGAGTACGGGGCAGGGGGGTTTTGGAAACACCATATATTTT.

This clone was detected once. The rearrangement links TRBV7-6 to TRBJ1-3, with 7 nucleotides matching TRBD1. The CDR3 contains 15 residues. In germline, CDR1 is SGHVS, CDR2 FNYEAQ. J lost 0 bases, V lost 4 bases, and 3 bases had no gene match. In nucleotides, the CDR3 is TGTGCCAGCAGCTCCGGACAGGACTCTGGAAACACCATATATTTT. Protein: CASSSGQDSGNTIYF.